One TCR beta chain is described in this entry. This sample is drawn from a study of blood T cell repertoires in COVID-19. The overall study: Donors in the United States, Italy and Spain gave samples during acute or convalescent COVID-19. Sample material is recorded as cDNA or gDNA derived from T cells, B-cell-depleted T cells, or PBMCs.

Authors' methods: Reference gene primer amplification yielded estimated nucleated cell counts. Produced via immunoSEQ multiplex PCR; TCRdb's table is partial and in-frame only. Clone size and the V and J calls come from that table; the DNA yielded D and trimming. This repertoire shows 100,000 to 150,000 clones, roughly 80% found once; its top ten account for over 1.1%. This TCR was sampled from a man in his 60s with acute or convalescent COVID-19. The specimen sequenced was peripheral blood.

The CDR3: CASSPRWGSPQHF. Here the CDR3 DNA reads TGTGCCAGCAGCCCAAGGTGGGGCTCGCCTCAGCATTTT. The V and J genes are TRBV5-6 and TRBJ1-5, with TRBD1 as a possible D gene (5 bases). The CDR3 is 13 amino acids. Per the germline V gene, CDR1 is SGHDT and CDR2 is YYEEEE. V lost 4 bases to trimming and J lost 13 bases, with 18 bases between them.